The rows below give T cell receptor beta chains drawn from one sample of a study of patients and donors after allogeneic stem cell transplantation. MiXCR, applied by TCRdb to the RT-PCR reads, yields one record per CDR3 protein. This table has roughly 200,000 distinct CDR3 sequences, around 41% appearing once. Sequences were obtained from blood, either unsorted or a sorted T cell fraction (not recorded which). The receptor source for this set is a human donor who was either an allogeneic HSCT recipient or a stem cell or donor lymphocyte infusion donor (not recorded which). It is not recorded whose cells these are; they may come from a transplant donor. Each CDR3 is given with its conserved first and last residue. A D gene is named only where the DNA matches it firmly. The listing skips clone size in some rows; elsewhere it reads once, few, many or a size class.

TRBJ2-1	.	TRBV11-2	.	CASSWGVGGEQFF	TGTGCCAGCAGCTGGGGGGTTGGAGGGGAGCAGTTCTTC
TRBJ1-2	.	TRBV29-1	.	CSVEIGRRYGYTF	TGCAGCGTTGAAATCGGGAGACGCTATGGCTACACCTTC
TRBJ2-1	.	TRBV25-1	few	CASSELGRSSYNEQFF	TGTGCCAGCAGTGAACTGGGACGGAGTTCCTACAATGAGCAGTTCTTC
TRBJ1-1	.	TRBV19	.	CASSTANTEAFF	TGTGCCAGTAGCACAGCGAACACTGAAGCTTTCTTT
TRBJ2-7	.	TRBV29-1	few	CSVEDGDSPPPYEQYF	TGCAGCGTTGAAGATGGTGACAGCCCCCCACCCTACGAGCAGTACTTC
TRBJ1-2	.	TRBV28	few	CASLGVNYGYTF	TGTGCCAGCCTGGGAGTTAACTATGGCTACACCTTC
TRBJ1-1	.	TRBV20-1	.	CSVRPRDSEAFF	TGCAGTGTGCGCCCCCGGGATTCTGAAGCTTTCTTT
TRBJ1-2	.	TRBV15	few	CATSQSTGTQHNYGYTF	TGTGCCACCAGTCAGTCTACCGGGACCCAACATAACTATGGCTACACCTTC
TRBJ2-1	TRBD2	TRBV12-3/TRBV12-4	.	CASSPTSGTYNEQFF	TGTGCCAGCAGTCCTACTAGCGGAACCTACAATGAGCAGTTCTTC
TRBJ2-2	.	TRBV4-3	.	CASSGGRQVTGELFF	TGCGCCAGCAGCGGAGGCAGACAGGTCACCGGGGAGCTGTTTTTT
TRBJ1-6	TRBD1	TRBV27	.	CASRPRGRSSPLHF	TGTGCCAGCAGACCCAGGGGGCGAAGTTCACCCCTCCACTTT
TRBJ1-5	.	TRBV10-3	few	CAIRSVSNQPQHF	TGTGCCATCAGGTCAGTTAGCAATCAGCCCCAGCATTTT
TRBJ1-1	TRBD1	TRBV29-1	.	CSVRGLLTGSEAFF	TGCAGCGTCCGGGGGTTGTTGACAGGGTCTGAAGCTTTCTTT
TRBJ2-1	TRBD2	TRBV6-5	.	CASSLSGGAAEQFF	TGTGCCAGCAGCCTTAGCGGGGGGGCCGCTGAGCAGTTCTTC
TRBJ1-1	.	TRBV30	few	CAWSVRGGTEAFF	TGTGCCTGGAGTGTAAGAGGGGGGACTGAAGCTTTCTTT
TRBJ1-6	.	TRBV5-1	.	CASSLENYGASPLHF	TGCGCCAGCAGCTTGGAGAATTATGGGGCTTCACCCCTCCACTTT
TRBJ1-6	.	TRBV12-3/TRBV12-4	.	CASSLRVSPLHF	TGTGCCAGCAGTTTACGGGTTTCACCCCTCCACTTT
TRBJ1-1	.	TRBV4-3	few	CASSHRLQINAEAFF	TGCGCCAGCAGCCACCGATTACAAATTAACGCTGAAGCTTTCTTT
TRBJ1-6	TRBD1	TRBV13	once	CASSSKTSGQHNSPLHF	TGTGCCAGCAGCTCCAAAACCTCGGGACAGCATAATTCACCCCTCCACTTT
TRBJ2-5	.	TRBV9	many	CASSVGAWETQYF	TGTGCCAGCAGCGTAGGGGCCTGGGAGACCCAGTACTTC
TRBJ2-7	.	TRBV5-5	.	CASSLYGQTYEQYF	TGTGCCAGCAGCTTGTATGGACAGACCTACGAGCAGTACTTC
TRBJ2-4	.	TRBV10-2	.	CASSEGRRGNIQYF	TGCGCCAGCAGTGAGGGCCGGAGGGGTAACATTCAGTACTTC
TRBJ2-7	TRBD1	TRBV10-3	.	CAISENNRGRLGEQYF	TGTGCCATCAGTGAGAATAACAGGGGACGCTTGGGGGAGCAGTACTTC